The following is a T cell receptor (beta chain) sequence with its context. The antigen remains unidentified. Assay used: immunoSEQ multiplex PCR; TCRdb lists only in-frame clones, some missing. The table includes 20,000 to 25,000 clones, about 90% detected once. These data belong to a study of untreated major depressive disorder. Overall study results and limits: The sequencing tests were limited to three preselected Vbeta families.

V was clipped by 6 bases and J by 15 bases; unmatched bases: 13. Germline-derived CDR1 and CDR2 are MNHEY and SVGAGI. The CDR3 spans 13 residues. The donors were all European-descended. No major medical conditions, Axis I/II comorbidities, regular medication, or illicit drugs. The V call is TRBV6-5, the J call TRBJ2-1; TRBD2 matches 8 bases. The TCR was taken from a middle-aged woman in good health. Material for sequencing was CD4+ T cells from PBMCs. CDR3: CASRIPGLEVWFF. The CDR3 DNA sequence: TGTGCCAGCAGGATTCCGGGACTAGAGGTGTGGTTCTTC.